Listed below are T cell receptor beta chains from one sample, sequenced in a study of cytomegalovirus exposure and HLA in healthy donors. Sequencing used immunoSEQ multiplex PCR; TCRdb keeps in-frame clones, though not all of them. Here the sample spans around 100,000 clones, roughly 73% being singletons. Specimen: PBMCs. Every receptor here comes from a woman younger than 45 in good health and CMV-seronegative. Both conserved end residues are part of each CDR3. The D gene is left open where the match is weak. Where a row states a size, it is once, few, many or the class of an expanded clone; other rows omit it.

>TRBD1|.|TRBV6-6|TRBJ1-1
TGTGCCAGCAGTTGGGGACAGACAAGCACTGAAGCTTTCTTT
CASSWGQTSTEAFF
>.|.|TRBV6-1|TRBJ1-5
TGTGCCAGCAGTGAAGCCGGTACTTATCAGCCCCAGCATTTT
CASSEAGTYQPQHF
>.|once|TRBV7-9|TRBJ1-4
TGTGCCAGCAGCCGCGACAGAGATGAAAAACTGTTTTTT
CASSRDRDEKLFF
>.|.|TRBV6-1|TRBJ1-2
TGTGCCAGCAGTGAATTGGTAGCCAGTTTCAGAGGCCAGTTC
CASSELVASFRGQF
>TRBD1|once|TRBV7-2|TRBJ2-7
TGTGCCAGCAGCTTATTCGGACAGGGCCCCTACGAGCAGTACTTC
CASSLFGQGPYEQYF
>.|.|TRBV5-4|TRBJ1-2
TGTGCCAGCAGCCCGCAGGGGAGACGGCCTCCTAACTATGGCTACACCTTC
CASSPQGRRPPNYGYTF
>.|.|TRBV15|TRBJ1-2
TGTGCCACCAGCCCGATTACGGGGGGGCACTATGGCTACACCTTC
CATSPITGGHYGYTF
>.|.|TRBV4-3|TRBJ2-2
TGCGCCAGCAGCCAAGAAAGGTCGAGGACCGGGGAGCTGTTTTTT
CASSQERSRTGELFF
>TRBD1|.|TRBV5-4|TRBJ1-2
TGTGCCAGCAGCTTGGCCCTCCCAGGGGGTAATGGCTACACCTTC
CASSLALPGGNGYTF
>TRBD1|.|TRBV18|TRBJ1-2
TGTGCCAGCTCACCCGGGACAGGGGGAGACTATGGCTACACCTTC
CASSPGTGGDYGYTF
>TRBD1|.|TRBV6-5|TRBJ1-2
TGTGCCAGCAGTTATAACCACAGGGGGCCTAATGGCTACACCTTC
CASSYNHRGPNGYTF
>.|.|TRBV9|TRBJ2-2
TGTGCCAGCACCGAGGGGAACACCGGGGAGCTGTTTTTT
CASTEGNTGELFF
>.|.|TRBV7-9|TRBJ1-1
TGTGCCAGCAGCTTATCAGGGCGAAACACTGAAGCTTTCTTT
CASSLSGRNTEAFF
>.|.|TRBV4-2|TRBJ1-4
TGTGCCAGCAGCCAAGATACGCGGTCTTGGAAAGGACTGTTTTTT
CASSQDTRSWKGLFF
>TRBD1|.|TRBV7-6|TRBJ1-1
TGTGCCAGCAGCCCGGGACAGCCCATGAACACTGAAGCTTTCTTT
CASSPGQPMNTEAFF
>TRBD2|.|TRBV30|TRBJ2-1
TGTGCCTGGAGTCCTTCCCGAACTAGCGGGAGCTACAATGAGCAGTTCTTC
CAWSPSRTSGSYNEQFF
>.|few|TRBV30|TRBJ2-5
TGTGCCTGGGATCTGGACAACCAAGAGACCCAGTACTTC
CAWDLDNQETQYF
>TRBD1|.|TRBV28|TRBJ1-1
TGTGCCAGCAGTGATCCGCCAGGGGGGGAAGCTTTCTTT
CASSDPPGGEAFF
>TRBD1|.|TRBV2|TRBJ2-2
TGTGCCAGCAGCCCCCAGGGGGCGGAGAACACCGGGGAGCTGTTTTTT
CASSPQGAENTGELFF
>.|.|TRBV14|TRBJ2-5
TGTGCCAGCAGCCAAGGGGTTAGCGACTACCAAGAGACCCAGTACTTC
CASSQGVSDYQETQYF
>.|few|TRBV30|TRBJ2-7
TGTGCCTGGGTAGACTTAACGGCAGGGGAGCAGTACTTC
CAWVDLTAGEQYF
>.|.|TRBV10-3|TRBJ1-5
TGTGCCATCAGTGGCTACCTCCGCAATCAGCCCCAGCATTTT
CAISGYLRNQPQHF
>.|.|TRBV7-9|TRBJ1-2
TGTGCCAGCAGCTTAGGCGGGGATTCTGGCTACACCTTC
CASSLGGDSGYTF
>.|.|TRBV5-1|TRBJ1-3
TGCGCCAGCAGCCCCACGGGGGTGGGCTCTGGAAACACCATATATTTT
CASSPTGVGSGNTIYF
>.|.|TRBV19|TRBJ1-1
TGTGCCAGTAGTGTCCGTCCGGGACACTCGAACACTGAAGCTTTCTTT
CASSVRPGHSNTEAFF
>TRBD2|.|TRBV7-9|TRBJ2-1
TGTGCCAGCAGCTCCTCGGGACTAGTCTACAATGAGCAGTTCTTC
CASSSSGLVYNEQFF
>.|.|TRBV14|TRBJ2-2
TGTGCCAGCAGCCAGACAAGAGGGAGCGGGGAGCTGTTTTTT
CASSQTRGSGELFF
>TRBD2|.|TRBV25-1|TRBJ2-7
TGTGCCAGCAGTCGGGGGACTAGAGATACCGAGCAGTACTTC
CASSRGTRDTEQYF
>TRBD1|.|TRBV5-5|TRBJ1-5
TGTGCCAGCAGCAGCGGGACAGGGGTCAATCAGCCCCAGCATTTT
CASSSGTGVNQPQHF
>TRBD1|few|TRBV11-2|TRBJ1-1
TGTGCCAGCAGCGCCGGGACAGGGTTGAACACTGAAGCTTTCTTT
CASSAGTGLNTEAFF
>TRBD1|.|TRBV5-1|TRBJ1-1
TGCGCCAGCGGTCCTTGGACAGGGAGCCCTGAAGCTTTCTTT
CASGPWTGSPEAFF
>TRBD1|few|TRBV18|TRBJ1-1
TGTGCCAGCTCGACAGGGGACAATGAAGCTTTCTTT
CASSTGDNEAFF
>.|.|TRBV6-1|TRBJ1-2
TGTGCCAGCAGTCCCCCCGGTTTGACCTTC
CASSPPGLTF
>TRBD1|.|TRBV12-5|TRBJ2-4
TGTGCTAGTGGTTTGGGACAGGGGGCCATTCAGTACTTC
CASGLGQGAIQYF
>.|.|TRBV18|TRBJ1-1
TGTGCCAGCTCACCACCCGGCGGCTGGACACCGAACACTGAAGCTTTCTTT
CASSPPGGWTPNTEAFF
>.|.|TRBV25-1|TRBJ1-5
TGTGCCAGCAGTTCCTCGAGGGGGGGGAACAGCAATCAGCCCCAGCATTTT
CASSSSRGGNSNQPQHF
>TRBD1|.|TRBV2|TRBJ1-1
TGTGCCAGCAGTGCCCAGGGGGAGACTGAAGCTTTCTTT
CASSAQGETEAFF
>TRBD1|.|TRBV30|TRBJ1-2
TGTGCCTGGAGCCAGACAGGGGCTGGCTACACCTTC
CAWSQTGAGYTF
>TRBD1|.|TRBV9|TRBJ1-6
TGTGCCAGCAGCCCACGGGACAGTAGTAATTCACCCCTCCACTTT
CASSPRDSSNSPLHF
>.|once|TRBV7-2|TRBJ2-1
TGTGCCAGCAGCTTAGCTTACCCTAGGGGTGCCTACAATGAGCAGTTCTTC
CASSLAYPRGAYNEQFF
>TRBD1|.|TRBV7-9|TRBJ1-2
TGTGCCAGCAGCTTAGTTCAGGGGGCGGATGGCTACACCTTC
CASSLVQGADGYTF
>TRBD1|.|TRBV7-2|TRBJ1-6
TGTGCCAGCAGCATCGACAGGGTGGAACCACCCCTCCACTTT
CASSIDRVEPPLHF
>.|once|TRBV2|TRBJ1-2
TGTGCCACCAGTCAAGGAGCGGGCTATGGCTACACCTTC
CATSQGAGYGYTF
>TRBD1|few|TRBV27|TRBJ1-1
TGTGCCAGCAGTTTGACCTCCGGGACAGGGGGCAACACTGAAGCTTTCTTT
CASSLTSGTGGNTEAFF
>TRBD2|.|TRBV4-2|TRBJ2-1
TGTGCCAGCACCCCGGGGCGGGGGAGCTCCTACAATGAGCAGTTCTTC
CASTPGRGSSYNEQFF
>TRBD1|.|TRBV4-2|TRBJ1-4
TGTGCCAGCAGCCAAGATCCGGGACAGGGGGGACCCCCCTATAAACTGTTTTTT
CASSQDPGQGGPPYKLFF
>.|.|TRBV27|TRBJ1-2
TGTGCCAGCAGTCCGACAAGGATTGAAGGCTACACCTTC
CASSPTRIEGYTF
>TRBD1|once|TRBV7-2|TRBJ1-3
TGTGCCAGCAGCTTAGCCCCGCAGGGGGCGAACACCATATATTTT
CASSLAPQGANTIYF
>.|.|TRBV5-6|TRBJ2-7
TGTGCCAGCACTGATTGGGGACTTACCTCCTACGAGCAGTACTTC
CASTDWGLTSYEQYF
>TRBD2|.|TRBV13|TRBJ2-3
TGTGCCAGCAGCCTGGGACTAGCCCTAGACGATACGCAGTATTTT
CASSLGLALDDTQYF
>TRBD2|.|TRBV27|TRBJ2-6
TGTGCCAGCAGTATCCAGCGGGGGGGCATCTCTGGGGCCAACGTCCCGACTTTC
CASSIQRGGISGANVPTF
>.|.|TRBV6-6|TRBJ1-1
TGTGCCAGCAGTTACTCCGACACTGAAGCTTTCTTT
CASSYSDTEAFF
>.|.|TRBV2|TRBJ2-3
TGTGCCAGCACCCGCCAGGCTAGCGTCACAGATACGCAGTATTTT
CASTRQASVTDTQYF
>.|.|TRBV5-8|TRBJ1-2
TGTGCCAGCAGCTTGACCCCACACCGCAGAGGAGACTATGGCTACACCTTC
CASSLTPHRRGDYGYTF
>TRBD1|.|TRBV4-1|TRBJ1-1
TGCGCCAGCAGCCAAGGACAGGGGATGGCTGAAGCTTTCTTT
CASSQGQGMAEAFF
>TRBD1|.|TRBV2|TRBJ1-1
TGTGCCAGCAGTGGACAGGGGGTTGGGACTGAAGCTTTCTTT
CASSGQGVGTEAFF